Here is one TCR beta chain with its context. Participants came from roughly 23 US areas, aged roughly 18 to 95 years. Original processing methods: The authors estimated nucleated cell counts from reference gene primer amplification. This table comes from immunoSEQ multiplex PCR, and its TCRdb copy is limited to in-frame clones, with some not included. The V and J calls and clone size are taken from that table; D and trimming were inferred from the DNA. The sample yields about 400,000 clones, around nine tenths seen once. These data are taken from a study of blood T cell repertoires in COVID-19. Study-level information: The analysed material was cDNA or gDNA that came from T cells, B-cell-depleted T cells, or PBMCs.

With 7 bases removed from V and 4 bases from J, the gap between germline ends came to 17 bases. This CDR3 contains 14 residues. Germline CDR1 SNHLY, CDR2 FYNNEI. This sequence joins TRBV2 and TRBJ2-7; the D gene is possibly TRBD2 (5 bases). Material for sequencing was PBMCs or T cells enriched from blood (not recorded which). This TCR was recovered from a woman aged 50 to 60 who had recovered from COVID-19. The CDR3 DNA is TGTGCCAGCAAAACACGGGGTGGCCTATACGAGCAGTACTTC. This codes for CASKTRGGLYEQYF.